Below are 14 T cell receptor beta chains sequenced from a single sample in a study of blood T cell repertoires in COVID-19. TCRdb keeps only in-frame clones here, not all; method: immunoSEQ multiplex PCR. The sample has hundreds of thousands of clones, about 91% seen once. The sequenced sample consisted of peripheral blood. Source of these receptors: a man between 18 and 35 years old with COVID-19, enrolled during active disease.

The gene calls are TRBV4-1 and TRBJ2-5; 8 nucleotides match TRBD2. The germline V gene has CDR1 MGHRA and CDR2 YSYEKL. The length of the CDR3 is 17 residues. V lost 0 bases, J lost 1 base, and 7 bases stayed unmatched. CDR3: CASSQDAASGPQETQYF. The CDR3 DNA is TGCGCCAGCAGCCAAGATGCGGCTAGCGGGCCCCAAGAGACCCAGTACTTC.

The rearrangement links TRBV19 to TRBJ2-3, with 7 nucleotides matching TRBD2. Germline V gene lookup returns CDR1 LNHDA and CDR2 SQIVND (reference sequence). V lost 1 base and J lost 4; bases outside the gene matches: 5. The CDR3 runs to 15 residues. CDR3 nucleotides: TGTGCCAGTAGTATAGCGGGGGGACCCCCAGATACGCAGTATTTT. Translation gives CASSIAGGPPDTQYF.

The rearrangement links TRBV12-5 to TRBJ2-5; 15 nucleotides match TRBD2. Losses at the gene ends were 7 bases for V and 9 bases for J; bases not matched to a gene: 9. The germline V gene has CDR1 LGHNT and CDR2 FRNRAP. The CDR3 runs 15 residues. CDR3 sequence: CASAFGLAGGRAQYF. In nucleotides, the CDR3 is TGTGCTAGTGCCTTTGGACTAGCGGGGGGGCGGGCCCAGTACTTC.

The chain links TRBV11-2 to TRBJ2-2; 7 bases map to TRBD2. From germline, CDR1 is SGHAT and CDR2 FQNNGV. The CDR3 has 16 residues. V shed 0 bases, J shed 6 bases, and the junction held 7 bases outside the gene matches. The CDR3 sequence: CASSLDWQRGAGELFF. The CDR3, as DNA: TGTGCCAGCAGCTTAGATTGGCAGCGGGGCGCCGGGGAGCTGTTTTTT.

The CDR3 sequence: CASSMNGISTDTQYF. DNA for the CDR3: TGTGCCAGTAGTATGAACGGGATCAGCACAGATACGCAGTATTTT. This rearrangement joins TRBV19 to TRBJ2-3, with D tentatively TRBD2 (5 bases). The germline V gene encodes CDR1 LNHDA and CDR2 SQIVND (reference sequence). Trimming stripped 3 bases from V and 0 bases from J, with 10 bases between. The CDR3 is 15 amino acids. Based on the CDR3 plus reference TRBV19 and TRBJ2-3, the full variable domain is DGGITQSPKYLFRKEGQNVTLSCEQNLNHDAMYWYRQDPGQGLRLIYYSQIVNDFQKGDIAEGYSVSREKKESFPLTVTSAQKNPTAFYLCASSMNGISTDTQYFGPGTRLTVL.

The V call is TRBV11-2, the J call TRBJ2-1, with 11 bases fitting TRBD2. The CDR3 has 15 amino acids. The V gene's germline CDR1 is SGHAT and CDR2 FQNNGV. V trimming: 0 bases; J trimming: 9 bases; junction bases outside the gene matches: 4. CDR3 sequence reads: CASSLEVAGGLEQFF. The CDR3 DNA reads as TGTGCCAGCAGCTTAGAGGTAGCGGGGGGGCTTGAGCAGTTCTTC.

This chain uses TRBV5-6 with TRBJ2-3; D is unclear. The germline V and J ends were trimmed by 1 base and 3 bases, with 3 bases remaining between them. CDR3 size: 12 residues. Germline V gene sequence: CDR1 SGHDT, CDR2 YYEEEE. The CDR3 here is CASSLSTDTQYF. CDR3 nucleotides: TGTGCCAGCAGCTTGTCGACAGATACGCAGTATTTT.

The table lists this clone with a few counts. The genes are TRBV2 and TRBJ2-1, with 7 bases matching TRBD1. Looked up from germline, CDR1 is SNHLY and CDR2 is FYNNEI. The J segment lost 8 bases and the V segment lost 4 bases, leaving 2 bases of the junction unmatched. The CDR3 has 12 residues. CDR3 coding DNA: TGTGCCAGCAGTGGCGGACAGGATGAGCAGTTCTTC. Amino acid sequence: CASSGGQDEQFF.

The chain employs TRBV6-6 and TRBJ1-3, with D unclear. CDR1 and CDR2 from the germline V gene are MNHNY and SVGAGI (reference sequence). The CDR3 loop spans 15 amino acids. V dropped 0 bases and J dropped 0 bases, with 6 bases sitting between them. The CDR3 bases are TGTGCCAGCAGTTACTCGTCGGTCTCTGGAAACACCATATATTTT. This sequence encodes CASSYSSVSGNTIYF.

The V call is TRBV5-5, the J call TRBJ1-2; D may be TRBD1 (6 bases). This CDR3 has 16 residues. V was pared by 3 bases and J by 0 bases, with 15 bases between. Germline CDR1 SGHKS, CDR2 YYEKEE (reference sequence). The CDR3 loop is CASSWGGGDTNYGYTF. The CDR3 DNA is TGTGCCAGCAGCTGGGGGGGCGGAGACACTAACTATGGCTACACCTTC.

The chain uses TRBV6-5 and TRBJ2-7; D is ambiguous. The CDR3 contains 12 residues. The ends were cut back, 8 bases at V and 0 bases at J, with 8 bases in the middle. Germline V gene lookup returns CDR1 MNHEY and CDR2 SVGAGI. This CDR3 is CASGVSSYEQYF. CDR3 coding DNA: TGTGCCAGCGGAGTAAGCTCCTACGAGCAGTACTTC.

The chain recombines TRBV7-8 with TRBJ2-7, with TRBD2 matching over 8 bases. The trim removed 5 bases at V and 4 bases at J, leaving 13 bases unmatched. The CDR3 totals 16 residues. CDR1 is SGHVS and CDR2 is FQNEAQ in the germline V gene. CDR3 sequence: CASSAEHPGLGYEQYF. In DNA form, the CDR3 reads TGTGCCAGCAGCGCGGAGCACCCGGGACTAGGATACGAGCAGTACTTC.

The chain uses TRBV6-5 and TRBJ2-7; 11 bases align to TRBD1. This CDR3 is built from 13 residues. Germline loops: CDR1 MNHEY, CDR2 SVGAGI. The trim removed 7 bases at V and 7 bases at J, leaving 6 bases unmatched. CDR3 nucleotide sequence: TGTGCCAGCACCTCGGACAGGGGGCGGGAGCAGTACTTC. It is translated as CASTSDRGREQYF.

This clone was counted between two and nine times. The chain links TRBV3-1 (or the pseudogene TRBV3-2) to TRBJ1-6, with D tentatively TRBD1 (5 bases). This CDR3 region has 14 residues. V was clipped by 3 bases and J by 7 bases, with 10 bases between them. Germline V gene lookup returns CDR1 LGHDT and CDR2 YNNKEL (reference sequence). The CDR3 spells CASSHGGGNSPLHF. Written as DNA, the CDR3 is TGTGCCAGCAGCCACGGGGGAGGGAATTCACCCCTCCACTTT.